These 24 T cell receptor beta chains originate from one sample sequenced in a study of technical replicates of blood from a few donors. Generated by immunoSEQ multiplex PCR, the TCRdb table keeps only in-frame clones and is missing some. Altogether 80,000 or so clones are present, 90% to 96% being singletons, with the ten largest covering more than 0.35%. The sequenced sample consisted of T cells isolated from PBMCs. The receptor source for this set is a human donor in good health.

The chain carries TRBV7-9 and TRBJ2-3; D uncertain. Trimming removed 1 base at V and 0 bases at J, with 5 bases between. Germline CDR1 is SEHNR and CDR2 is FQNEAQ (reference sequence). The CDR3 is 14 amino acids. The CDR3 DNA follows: TGTGCCAGCAGCTTAGTGGGCAGCACAGATACGCAGTATTTT. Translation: CASSLVGSTDTQYF.

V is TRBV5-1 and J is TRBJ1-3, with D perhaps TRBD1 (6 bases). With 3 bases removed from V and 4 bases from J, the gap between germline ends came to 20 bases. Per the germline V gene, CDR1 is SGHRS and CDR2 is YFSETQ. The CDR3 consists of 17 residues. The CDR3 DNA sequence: TGCGCCAGCAGCTCTGTAAGGGACACCTCTACCGGAAACACCATATATTTT. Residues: CASSSVRDTSTGNTIYF.

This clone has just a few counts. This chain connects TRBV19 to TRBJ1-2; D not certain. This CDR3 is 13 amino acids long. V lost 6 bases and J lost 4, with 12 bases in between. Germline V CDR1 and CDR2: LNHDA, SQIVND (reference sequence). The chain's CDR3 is CASSVSQTYGYTF. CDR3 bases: TGTGCCAGTAGCGTCAGTCAAACCTATGGCTACACCTTC.

Here the CDR3 DNA reads TGTGCCAGCAGCCCGAACAGGGGAGAGACCCAGTACTTC. This encodes CASSPNRGETQYF. The rearrangement links TRBV2 to TRBJ2-5; 7 bases line up with TRBD1. Germline V lookup: CDR1 SNHLY, CDR2 FYNNEI. The CDR3 runs to 13 residues. The ends lost 6 bases at V and 4 bases at J; junction bases unmatched: 5.

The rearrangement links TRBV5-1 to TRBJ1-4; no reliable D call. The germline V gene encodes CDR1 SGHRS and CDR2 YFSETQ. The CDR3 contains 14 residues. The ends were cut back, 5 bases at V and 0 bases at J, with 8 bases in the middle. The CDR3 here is CASSHTTTNEKLFF. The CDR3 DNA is TGCGCCAGCAGTCATACAACAACTAATGAAAAACTGTTTTTT.

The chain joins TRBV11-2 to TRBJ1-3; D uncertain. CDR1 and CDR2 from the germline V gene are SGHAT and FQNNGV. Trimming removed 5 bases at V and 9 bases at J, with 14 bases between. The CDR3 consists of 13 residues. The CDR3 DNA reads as TGTGCCAGCAGCCCCAGGCCGAGCGGCACCATATATTTT. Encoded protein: CASSPRPSGTIYF. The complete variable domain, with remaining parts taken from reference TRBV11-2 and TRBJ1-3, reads EAGVAQSPRYKIIEKRQSVAFWCNPISGHATLYWYQQILGQGPKLLIQFQNNGVVDDSQLPKDRFSAERLKGVDSTLKIQPAKLEDSAVYLCASSPRPSGTIYFGEGSWLTVV.

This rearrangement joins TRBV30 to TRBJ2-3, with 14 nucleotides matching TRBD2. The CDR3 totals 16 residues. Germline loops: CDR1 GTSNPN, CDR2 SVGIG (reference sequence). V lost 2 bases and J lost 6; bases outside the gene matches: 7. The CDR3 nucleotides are TGTGCCTGGAGTCCCGGACTAGCGGGAGGTAGGGATACGCAGTATTTT. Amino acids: CAWSPGLAGGRDTQYF.

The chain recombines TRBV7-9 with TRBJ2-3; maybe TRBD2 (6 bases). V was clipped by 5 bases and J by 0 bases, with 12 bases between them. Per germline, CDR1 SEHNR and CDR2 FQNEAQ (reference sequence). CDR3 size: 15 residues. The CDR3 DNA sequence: TGTGCCAGCAGCCTTGGGGGGACTAGCACAGATACGCAGTATTTT. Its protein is CASSLGGTSTDTQYF. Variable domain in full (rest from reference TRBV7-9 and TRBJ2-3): DTGVSQNPRHKITKRGQNVTFRCDPISEHNRLYWYRQTLGQGPEFLTYFQNEAQLEKSRLLSDRFSAERPKGSFSTLEIQRTEQGDSAMYLCASSLGGTSTDTQYFGPGTRLTVL.

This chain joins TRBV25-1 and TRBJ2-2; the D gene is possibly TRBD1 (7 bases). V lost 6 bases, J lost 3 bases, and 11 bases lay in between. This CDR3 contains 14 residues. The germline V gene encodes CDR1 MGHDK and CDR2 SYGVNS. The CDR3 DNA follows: TGTGCCAGCAGCCCAGGGGGGTACACCGGGGAGCTGTTTTTT. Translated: CASSPGGYTGELFF.

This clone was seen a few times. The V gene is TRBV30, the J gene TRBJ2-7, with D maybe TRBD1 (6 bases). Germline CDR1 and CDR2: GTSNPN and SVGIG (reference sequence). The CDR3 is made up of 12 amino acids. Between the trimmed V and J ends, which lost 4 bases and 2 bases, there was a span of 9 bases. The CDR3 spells CAWNRETYEQYF. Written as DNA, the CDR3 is TGTGCCTGGAACAGGGAAACCTACGAGCAGTACTTC.

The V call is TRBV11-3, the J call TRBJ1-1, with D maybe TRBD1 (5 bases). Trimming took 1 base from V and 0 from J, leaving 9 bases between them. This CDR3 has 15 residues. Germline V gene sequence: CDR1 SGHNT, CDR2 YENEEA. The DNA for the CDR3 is TGTGCCAGCAGCTTAGGGGGAGGGGTGAACACTGAAGCTTTCTTT. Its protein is CASSLGGGVNTEAFF.

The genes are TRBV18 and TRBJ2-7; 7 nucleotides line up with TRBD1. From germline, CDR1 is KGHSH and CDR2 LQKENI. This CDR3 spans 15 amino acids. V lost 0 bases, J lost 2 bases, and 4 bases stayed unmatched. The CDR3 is CASSPPMGQTYEQYF. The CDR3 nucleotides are TGTGCCAGCTCACCACCCATGGGACAGACCTACGAGCAGTACTTC.

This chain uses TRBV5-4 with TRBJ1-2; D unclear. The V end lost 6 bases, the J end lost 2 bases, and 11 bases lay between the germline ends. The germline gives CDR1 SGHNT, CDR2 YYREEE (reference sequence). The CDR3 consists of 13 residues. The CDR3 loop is CASTGRRNYGYTF. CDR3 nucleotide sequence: TGTGCCAGCACGGGAAGACGGAACTATGGCTACACCTTC.

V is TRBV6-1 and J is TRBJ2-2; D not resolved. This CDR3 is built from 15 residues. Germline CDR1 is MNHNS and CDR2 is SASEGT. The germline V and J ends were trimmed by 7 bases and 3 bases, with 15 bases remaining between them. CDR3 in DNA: TGTGCCAGCAAATCTAGGTCCTTTTACACCGGGGAGCTGTTTTTT. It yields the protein CASKSRSFYTGELFF.

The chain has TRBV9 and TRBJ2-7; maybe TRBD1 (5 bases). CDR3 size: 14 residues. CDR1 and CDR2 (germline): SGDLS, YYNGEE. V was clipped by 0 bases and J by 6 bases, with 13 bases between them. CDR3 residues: CASSVDPTVVEQYF. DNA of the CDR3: TGTGCCAGCAGCGTAGATCCGACAGTGGTCGAGCAGTACTTC.

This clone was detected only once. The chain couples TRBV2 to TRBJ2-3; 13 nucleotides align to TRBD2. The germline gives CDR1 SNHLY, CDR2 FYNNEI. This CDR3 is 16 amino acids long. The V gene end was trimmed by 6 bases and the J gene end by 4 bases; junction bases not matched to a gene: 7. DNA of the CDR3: TGTGCCAGCAGAGGAGGACTAGCGGGAGTTTCAGATACGCAGTATTTT. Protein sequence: CASRGGLAGVSDTQYF.

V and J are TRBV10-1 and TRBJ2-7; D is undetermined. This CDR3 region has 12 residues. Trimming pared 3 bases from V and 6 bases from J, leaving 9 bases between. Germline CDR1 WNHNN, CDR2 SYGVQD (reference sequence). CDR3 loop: CASSDRKAEQYF. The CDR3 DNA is TGCGCCAGCAGTGATCGTAAAGCCGAGCAGTACTTC.

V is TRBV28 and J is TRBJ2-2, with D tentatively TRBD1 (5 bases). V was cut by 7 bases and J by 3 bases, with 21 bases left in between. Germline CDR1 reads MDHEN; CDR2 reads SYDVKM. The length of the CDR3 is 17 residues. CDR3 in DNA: TGTGCCAGCACTCCTCCACGTAAGGGGTCGGACACCGGGGAGCTGTTTTTT. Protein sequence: CASTPPRKGSDTGELFF.

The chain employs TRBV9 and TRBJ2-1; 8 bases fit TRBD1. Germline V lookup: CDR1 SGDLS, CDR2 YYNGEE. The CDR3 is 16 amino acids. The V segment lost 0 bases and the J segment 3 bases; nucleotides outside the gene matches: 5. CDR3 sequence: CASSVGSGTGYNEQFF. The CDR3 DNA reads TGTGCCAGCAGCGTAGGATCCGGGACAGGCTACAATGAGCAGTTCTTC. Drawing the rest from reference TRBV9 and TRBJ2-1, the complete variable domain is DSGVTQTPKHLITATGQRVTLRCSPRSGDLSVYWYQQSLDQGLQFLIQYYNGEERAKGNILERFSAQQFPDLHSELNLSSLELGDSALYFCASSVGSGTGYNEQFFGPGTRLTVL.

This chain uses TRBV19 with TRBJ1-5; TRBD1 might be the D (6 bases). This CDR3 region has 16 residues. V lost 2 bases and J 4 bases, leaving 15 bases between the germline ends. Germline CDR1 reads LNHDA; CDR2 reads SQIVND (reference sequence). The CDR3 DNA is TGTGCCAGTAGTATACCGGGACAAAGCTTGAATCAGCCCCAGCATTTT. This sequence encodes CASSIPGQSLNQPQHF.

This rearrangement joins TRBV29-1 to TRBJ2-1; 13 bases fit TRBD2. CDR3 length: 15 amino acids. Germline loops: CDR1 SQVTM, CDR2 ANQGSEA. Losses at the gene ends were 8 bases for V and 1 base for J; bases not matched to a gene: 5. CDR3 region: CSTLLAGGSYNEQFF. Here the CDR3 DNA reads TGCAGCACCCTACTAGCGGGAGGGTCCTACAATGAGCAGTTCTTC.

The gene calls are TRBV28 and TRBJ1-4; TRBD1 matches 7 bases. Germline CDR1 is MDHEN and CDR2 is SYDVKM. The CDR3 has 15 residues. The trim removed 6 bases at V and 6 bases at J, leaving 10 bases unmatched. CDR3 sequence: CASSRIDRVDEKLFF. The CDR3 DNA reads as TGTGCCAGCAGCAGGATAGACAGGGTGGATGAAAAACTGTTTTTT.

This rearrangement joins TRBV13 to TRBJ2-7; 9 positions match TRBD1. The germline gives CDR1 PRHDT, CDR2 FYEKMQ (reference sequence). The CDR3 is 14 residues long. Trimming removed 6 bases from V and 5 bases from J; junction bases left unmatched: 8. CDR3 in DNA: TGTGCCAGCAGGGGGGACAGGGTGGTGGACGAGCAGTACTTC. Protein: CASRGDRVVDEQYF.

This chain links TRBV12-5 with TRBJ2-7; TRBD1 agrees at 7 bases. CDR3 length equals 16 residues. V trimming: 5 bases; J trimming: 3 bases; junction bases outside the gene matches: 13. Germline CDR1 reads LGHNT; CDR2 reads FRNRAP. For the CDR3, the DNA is TGTGCTAGTGGTACCCCCCTGGGGGACAGCTACTACGAGCAGTACTTC. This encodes CASGTPLGDSYYEQYF.